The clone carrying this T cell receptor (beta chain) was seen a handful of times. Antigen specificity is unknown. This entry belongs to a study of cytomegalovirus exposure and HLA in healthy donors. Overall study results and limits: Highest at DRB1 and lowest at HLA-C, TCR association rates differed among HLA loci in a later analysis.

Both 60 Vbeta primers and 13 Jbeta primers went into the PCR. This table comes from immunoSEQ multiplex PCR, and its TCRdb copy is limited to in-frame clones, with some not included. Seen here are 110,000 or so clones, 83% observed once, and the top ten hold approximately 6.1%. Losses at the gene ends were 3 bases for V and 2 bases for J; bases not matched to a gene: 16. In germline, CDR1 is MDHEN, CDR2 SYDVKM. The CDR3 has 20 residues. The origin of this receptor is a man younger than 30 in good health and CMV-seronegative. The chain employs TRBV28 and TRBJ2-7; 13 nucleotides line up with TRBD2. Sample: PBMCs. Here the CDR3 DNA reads TGTGCCAGCAGTTTCCCCGGCGGAGCGGGACTAGCGGGAAAAACCTACGAGCAGTACTTC. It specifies CASSFPGGAGLAGKTYEQYF.